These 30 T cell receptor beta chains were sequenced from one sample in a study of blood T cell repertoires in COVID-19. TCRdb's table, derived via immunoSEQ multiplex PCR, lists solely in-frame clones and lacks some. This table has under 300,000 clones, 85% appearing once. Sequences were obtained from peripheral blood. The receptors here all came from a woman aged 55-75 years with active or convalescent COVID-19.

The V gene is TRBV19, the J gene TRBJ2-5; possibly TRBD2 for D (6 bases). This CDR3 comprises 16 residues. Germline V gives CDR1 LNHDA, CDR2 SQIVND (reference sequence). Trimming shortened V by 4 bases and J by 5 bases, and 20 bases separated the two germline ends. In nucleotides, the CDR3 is TGTGCCAGTAGTAGGGGGGTAGGAGAGCTTTTGGAGACCCAGTACTTC. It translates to CASSRGVGELLETQYF.

The CDR3 region has the DNA TGTGCCAGCCGCGTCGGACAGCAGTCCGGGGATACGCAGTATTTT. As protein: CASRVGQQSGDTQYF. J is TRBJ2-3 and V is TRBV7-9; a possible D gene is TRBD1 (6 bases). The CDR3 consists of 15 residues. In germline, CDR1 is SEHNR, CDR2 FQNEAQ (reference sequence). The ends were cut back, 8 bases at V and 6 bases at J, with 21 bases in the middle.

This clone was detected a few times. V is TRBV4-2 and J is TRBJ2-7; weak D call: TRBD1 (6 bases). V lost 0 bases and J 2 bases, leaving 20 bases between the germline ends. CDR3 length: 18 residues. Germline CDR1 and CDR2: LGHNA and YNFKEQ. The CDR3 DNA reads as TGTGCCAGCAGCCAAGACGAGGGTGCAGGGGCTTTAACCTACGAGCAGTACTTC. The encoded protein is CASSQDEGAGALTYEQYF.

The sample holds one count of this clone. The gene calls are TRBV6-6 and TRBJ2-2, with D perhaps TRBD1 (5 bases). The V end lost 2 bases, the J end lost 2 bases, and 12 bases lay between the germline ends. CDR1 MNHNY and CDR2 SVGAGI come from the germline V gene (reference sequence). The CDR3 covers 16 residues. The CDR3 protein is CASSYARQSNTGELFF. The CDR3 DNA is TGTGCCAGCAGTTACGCGCGACAGAGCAACACCGGGGAGCTGTTTTTT.

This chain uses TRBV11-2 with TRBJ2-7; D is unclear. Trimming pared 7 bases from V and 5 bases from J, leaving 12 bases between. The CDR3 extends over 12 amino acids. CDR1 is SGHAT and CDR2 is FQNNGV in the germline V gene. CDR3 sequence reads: CASKSRYHEQYF. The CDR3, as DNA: TGTGCCAGCAAGAGTCGATACCACGAGCAGTACTTC.

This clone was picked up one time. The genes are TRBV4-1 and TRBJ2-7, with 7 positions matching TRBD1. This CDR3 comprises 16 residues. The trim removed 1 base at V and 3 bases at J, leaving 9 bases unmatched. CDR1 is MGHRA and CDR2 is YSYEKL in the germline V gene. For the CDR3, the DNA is TGCGCCAGCAGCCAAGTGCGAGGGGGCAATTTCTACGAGCAGTACTTC. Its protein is CASSQVRGGNFYEQYF.

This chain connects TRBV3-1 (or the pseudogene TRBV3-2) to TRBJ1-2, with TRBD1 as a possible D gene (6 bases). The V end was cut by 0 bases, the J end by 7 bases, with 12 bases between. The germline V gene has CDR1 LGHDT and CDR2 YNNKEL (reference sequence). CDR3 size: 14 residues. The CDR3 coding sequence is TGTGCCAGCAGCCAAGATCACGGGGGGCTTGGCTACACCTTC. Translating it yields CASSQDHGGLGYTF.

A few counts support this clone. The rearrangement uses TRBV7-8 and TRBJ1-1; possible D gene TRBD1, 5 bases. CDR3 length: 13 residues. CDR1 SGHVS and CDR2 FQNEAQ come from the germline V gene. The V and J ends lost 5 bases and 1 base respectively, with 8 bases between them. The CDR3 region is CASSLDRNTEAFF. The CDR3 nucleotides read TGTGCCAGCAGCCTCGACAGGAACACTGAAGCTTTCTTT.

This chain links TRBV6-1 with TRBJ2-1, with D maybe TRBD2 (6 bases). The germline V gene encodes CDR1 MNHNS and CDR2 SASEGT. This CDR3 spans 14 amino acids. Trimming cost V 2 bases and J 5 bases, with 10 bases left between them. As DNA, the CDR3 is TGTGCCAGCAGTGAACAGGGACTTGACAATGAGCAGTTCTTC. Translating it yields CASSEQGLDNEQFF.

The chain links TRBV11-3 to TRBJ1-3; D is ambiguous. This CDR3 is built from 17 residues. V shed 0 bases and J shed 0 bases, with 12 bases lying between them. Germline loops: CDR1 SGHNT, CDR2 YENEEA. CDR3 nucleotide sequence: TGTGCCAGCAGCTTAGATCCGGTCGGGAGCTCTGGAAACACCATATATTTT. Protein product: CASSLDPVGSSGNTIYF.

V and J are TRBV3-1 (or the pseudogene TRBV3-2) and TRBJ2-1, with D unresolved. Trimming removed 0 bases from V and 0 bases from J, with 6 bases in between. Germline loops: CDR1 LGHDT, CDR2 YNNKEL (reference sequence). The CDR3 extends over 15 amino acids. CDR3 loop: CASSQDSSSYNEQFF. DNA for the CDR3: TGTGCCAGCAGCCAAGACTCGAGCTCCTACAATGAGCAGTTCTTC.

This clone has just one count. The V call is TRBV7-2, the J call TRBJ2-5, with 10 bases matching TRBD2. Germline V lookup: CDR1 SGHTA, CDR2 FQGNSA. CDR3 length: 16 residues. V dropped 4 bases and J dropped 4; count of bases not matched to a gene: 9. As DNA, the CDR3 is TGTGCCAGCAGCTCCCCTTTTCTAGCGGGGGCAGAGACCCAGTACTTC. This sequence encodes CASSSPFLAGAETQYF.

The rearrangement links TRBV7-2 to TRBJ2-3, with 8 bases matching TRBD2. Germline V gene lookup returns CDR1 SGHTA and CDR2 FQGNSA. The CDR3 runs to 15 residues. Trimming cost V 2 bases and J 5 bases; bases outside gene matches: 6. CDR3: CASSLYGGAVDTQYF. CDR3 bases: TGTGCCAGCAGCTTATACGGGGGGGCCGTAGATACGCAGTATTTT.

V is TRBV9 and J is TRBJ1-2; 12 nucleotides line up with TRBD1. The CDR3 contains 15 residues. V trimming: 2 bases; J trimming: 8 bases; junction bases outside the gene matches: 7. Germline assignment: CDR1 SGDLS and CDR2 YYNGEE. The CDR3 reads CASSVGTGGERGYTF. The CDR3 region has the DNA TGTGCCAGCAGCGTTGGGACAGGGGGCGAGAGAGGCTACACCTTC.

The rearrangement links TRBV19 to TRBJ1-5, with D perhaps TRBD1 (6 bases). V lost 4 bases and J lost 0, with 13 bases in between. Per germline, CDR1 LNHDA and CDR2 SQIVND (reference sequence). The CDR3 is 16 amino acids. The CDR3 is CASSTGHGLSNQPQHF. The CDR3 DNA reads TGTGCCAGTAGTACGGGACATGGCCTTAGCAATCAGCCCCAGCATTTT.

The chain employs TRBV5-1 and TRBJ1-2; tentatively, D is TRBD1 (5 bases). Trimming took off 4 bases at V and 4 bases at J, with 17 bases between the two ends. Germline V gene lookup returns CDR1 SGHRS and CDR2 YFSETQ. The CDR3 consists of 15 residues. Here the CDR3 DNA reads TGCGCCAGCAGCGGAGACAGCAGTGGGGCCTATGGCTACACCTTC. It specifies CASSGDSSGAYGYTF.

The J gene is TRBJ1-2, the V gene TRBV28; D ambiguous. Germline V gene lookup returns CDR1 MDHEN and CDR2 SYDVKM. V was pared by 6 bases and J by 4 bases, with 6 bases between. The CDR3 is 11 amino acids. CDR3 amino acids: CASRRTYGYTF. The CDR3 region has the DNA TGTGCCAGCAGGCGCACCTATGGCTACACCTTC.

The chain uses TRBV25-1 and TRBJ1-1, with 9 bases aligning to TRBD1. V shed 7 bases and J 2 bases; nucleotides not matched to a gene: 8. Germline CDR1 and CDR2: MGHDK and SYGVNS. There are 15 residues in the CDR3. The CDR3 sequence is CASTGFTGGNTEAFF. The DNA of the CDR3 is TGTGCCAGCACGGGATTTACAGGGGGCAACACTGAAGCTTTCTTT.

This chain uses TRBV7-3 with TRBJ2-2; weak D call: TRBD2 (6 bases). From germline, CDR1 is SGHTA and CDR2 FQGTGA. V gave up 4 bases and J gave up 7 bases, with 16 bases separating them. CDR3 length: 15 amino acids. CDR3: CASSSTNKEGGELFF. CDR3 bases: TGTGCCAGCAGCTCCACTAACAAGGAGGGCGGGGAGCTGTTTTTT.

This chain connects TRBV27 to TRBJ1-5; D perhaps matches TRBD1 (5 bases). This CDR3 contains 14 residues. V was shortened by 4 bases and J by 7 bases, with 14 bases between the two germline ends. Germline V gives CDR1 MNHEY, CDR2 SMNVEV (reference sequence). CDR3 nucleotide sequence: TGTGCCAGCAGTTCCGGAGGGGTGGGACAGCCCCAGCATTTT. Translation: CASSSGGVGQPQHF.

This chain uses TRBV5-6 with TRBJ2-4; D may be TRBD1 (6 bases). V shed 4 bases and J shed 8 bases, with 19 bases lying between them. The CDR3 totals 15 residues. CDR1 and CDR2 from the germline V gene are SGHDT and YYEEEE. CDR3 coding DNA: TGTGCCAGCAGCATACACACTGGGGGCCACGACATTCAGTACTTC. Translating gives CASSIHTGGHDIQYF.

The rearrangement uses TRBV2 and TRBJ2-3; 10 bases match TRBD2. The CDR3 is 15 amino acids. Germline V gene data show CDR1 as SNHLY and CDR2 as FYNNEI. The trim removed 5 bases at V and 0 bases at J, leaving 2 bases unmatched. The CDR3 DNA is TGTGCCAGCAGTCTAGCGGGGGCTAGCACAGATACGCAGTATTTT. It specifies CASSLAGASTDTQYF.

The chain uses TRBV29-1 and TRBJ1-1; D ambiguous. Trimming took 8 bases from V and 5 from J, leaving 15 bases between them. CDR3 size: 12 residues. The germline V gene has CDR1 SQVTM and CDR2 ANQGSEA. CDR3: CSLRSGGTEAFF. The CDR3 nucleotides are TGCAGCCTCAGATCGGGTGGGACTGAAGCTTTCTTT.

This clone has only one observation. In nucleotides, the CDR3 is TGTGCCAGCAGTCCACCGGGACTAGCGGGGGCGATGAACACCGGGGAGCTGTTTTTT. Translated: CASSPPGLAGAMNTGELFF. This sequence joins TRBV27 and TRBJ2-2; TRBD2 matches 14 bases. V lost 5 bases to trimming and J lost 1 base; unmatched junction nucleotides: 9. The CDR3 extends over 19 amino acids. In germline, CDR1 is MNHEY, CDR2 SMNVEV (reference sequence).

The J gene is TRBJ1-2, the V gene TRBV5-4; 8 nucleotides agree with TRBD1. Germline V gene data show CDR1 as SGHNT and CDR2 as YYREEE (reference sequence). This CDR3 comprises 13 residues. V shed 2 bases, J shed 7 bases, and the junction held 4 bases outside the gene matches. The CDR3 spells CASSLQGVGGYTF. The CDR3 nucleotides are TGTGCCAGCAGCTTACAGGGGGTCGGTGGCTACACCTTC.

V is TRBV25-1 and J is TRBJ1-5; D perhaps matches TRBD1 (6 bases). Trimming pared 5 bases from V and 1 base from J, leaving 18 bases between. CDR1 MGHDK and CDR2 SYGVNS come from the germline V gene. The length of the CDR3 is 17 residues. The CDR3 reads CASSSDGQSRSNQPQHF. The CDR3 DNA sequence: TGTGCCAGCAGTTCAGATGGACAGAGTCGGAGCAATCAGCCCCAGCATTTT.

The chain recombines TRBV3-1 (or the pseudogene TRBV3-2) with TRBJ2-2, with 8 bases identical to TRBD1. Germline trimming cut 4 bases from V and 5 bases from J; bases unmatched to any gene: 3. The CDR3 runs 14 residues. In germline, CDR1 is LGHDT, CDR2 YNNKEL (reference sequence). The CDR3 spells CASSRQGITGELFF. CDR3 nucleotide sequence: TGTGCCAGCAGCCGACAGGGGATAACCGGGGAGCTGTTTTTT.

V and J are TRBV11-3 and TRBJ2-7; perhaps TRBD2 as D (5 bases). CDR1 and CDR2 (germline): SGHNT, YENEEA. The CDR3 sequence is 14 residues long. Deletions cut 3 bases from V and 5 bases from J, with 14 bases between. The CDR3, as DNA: TGTGCCAGCAGCTTCGGTGGGAGTAGTAACGAGCAGTACTTC. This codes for CASSFGGSSNEQYF.

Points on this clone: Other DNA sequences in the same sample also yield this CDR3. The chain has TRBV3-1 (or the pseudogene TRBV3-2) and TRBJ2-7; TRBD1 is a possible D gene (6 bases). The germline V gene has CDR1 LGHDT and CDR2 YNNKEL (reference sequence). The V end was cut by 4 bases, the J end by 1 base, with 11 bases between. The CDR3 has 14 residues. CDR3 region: CASSRTTGSYEQYF. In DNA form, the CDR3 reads TGTGCCAGCAGCCGGACGACAGGATCCTACGAGCAGTACTTC.

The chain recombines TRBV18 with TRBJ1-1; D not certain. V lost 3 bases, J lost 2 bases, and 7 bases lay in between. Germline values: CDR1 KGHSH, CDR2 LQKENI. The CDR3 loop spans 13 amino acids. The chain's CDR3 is CASSPQLNTEAFF. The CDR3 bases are TGTGCCAGCTCACCCCAGTTAAACACTGAAGCTTTCTTT.